This record looks at one T cell receptor (beta chain) sequence and its context. These data originate in a study of cytomegalovirus exposure and HLA in healthy donors. Study in general: Early released data comprised 80 million to 90 million unique TCRs from HLA-typed donors. When 350 to 500 donors were genotyped, around 77% of them were found to fall in the Caucasian-associated ancestry cluster.

Amplification used 60 Vbeta primers and 13 Jbeta primers. The protocol was immunoSEQ multiplex PCR, while the TCRdb copy is restricted to in-frame clones and leaves out a portion. This sample has roughly 99,000 clones, with around 76% found just once. The CDR3 is 14 amino acids. Per the germline V gene, CDR1 is MNHEY and CDR2 is SVGAGI. V was pared by 5 bases and J by 5 bases, with 5 bases of the junction left unmatched. The receptor comes from a young man in good health and CMV-seronegative. The rearrangement joins TRBV6-5 to TRBJ1-4; 7 positions match TRBD1. The sample was PBMCs. The CDR3 loop is CASSHRGPNEKLFF. CDR3 in DNA: TGTGCCAGCAGTCACAGGGGCCCAAATGAAAAACTGTTTTTT.